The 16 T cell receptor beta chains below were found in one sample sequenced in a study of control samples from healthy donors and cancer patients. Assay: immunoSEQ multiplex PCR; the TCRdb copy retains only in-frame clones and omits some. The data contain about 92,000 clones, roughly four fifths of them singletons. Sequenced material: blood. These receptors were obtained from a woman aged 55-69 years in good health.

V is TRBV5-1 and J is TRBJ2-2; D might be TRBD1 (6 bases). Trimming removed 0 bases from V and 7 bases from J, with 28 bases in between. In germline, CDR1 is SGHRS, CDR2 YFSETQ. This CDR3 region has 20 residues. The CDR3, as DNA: TGCGCCAGCAGCTTGGCGGATGGGACATGGACAGCCCGTACAGGCGGGGAGCTGTTTTTT. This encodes CASSLADGTWTARTGGELFF.

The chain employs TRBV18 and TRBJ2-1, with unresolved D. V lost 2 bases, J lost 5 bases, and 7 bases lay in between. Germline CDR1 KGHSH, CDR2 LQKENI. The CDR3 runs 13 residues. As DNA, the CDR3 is TGTGCCAGCTCACCAAACCGAAACAATGAGCAGTTCTTC. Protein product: CASSPNRNNEQFF.

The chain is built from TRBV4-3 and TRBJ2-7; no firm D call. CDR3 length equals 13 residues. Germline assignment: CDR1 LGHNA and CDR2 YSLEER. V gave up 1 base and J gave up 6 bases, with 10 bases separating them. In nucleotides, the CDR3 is TGCGCCAGCAGCCAAGTATTGGGCTCCGAGCAGTACTTC. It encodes CASSQVLGSEQYF.

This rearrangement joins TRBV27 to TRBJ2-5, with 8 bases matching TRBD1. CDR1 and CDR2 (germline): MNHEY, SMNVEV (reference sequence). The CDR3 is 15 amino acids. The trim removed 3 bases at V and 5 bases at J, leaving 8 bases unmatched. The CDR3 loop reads CASSFRTGWAETQYF. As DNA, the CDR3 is TGTGCCAGCAGTTTTCGGACAGGGTGGGCCGAGACCCAGTACTTC.

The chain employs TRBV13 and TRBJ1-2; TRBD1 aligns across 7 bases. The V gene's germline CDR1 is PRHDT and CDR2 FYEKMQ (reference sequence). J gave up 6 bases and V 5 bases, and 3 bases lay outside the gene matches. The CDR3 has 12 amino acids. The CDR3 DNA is TGTGCCAGCAGCCTGACAGGGAATGGCTACACCTTC. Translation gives CASSLTGNGYTF.

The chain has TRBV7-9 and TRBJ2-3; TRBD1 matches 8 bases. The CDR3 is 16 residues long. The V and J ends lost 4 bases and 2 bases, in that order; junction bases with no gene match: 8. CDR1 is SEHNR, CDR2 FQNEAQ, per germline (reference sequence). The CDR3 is CASSYRDRPSTDTQYF. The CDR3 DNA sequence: TGTGCCAGCAGCTACCGGGACAGGCCTTCCACAGATACGCAGTATTTT.

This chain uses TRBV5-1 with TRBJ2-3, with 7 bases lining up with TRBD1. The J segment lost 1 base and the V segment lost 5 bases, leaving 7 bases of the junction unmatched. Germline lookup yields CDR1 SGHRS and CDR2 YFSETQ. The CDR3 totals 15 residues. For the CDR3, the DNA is TGCGCCAGCAGAGATTCAACAGGGGGCACAGATACGCAGTATTTT. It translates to CASRDSTGGTDTQYF.

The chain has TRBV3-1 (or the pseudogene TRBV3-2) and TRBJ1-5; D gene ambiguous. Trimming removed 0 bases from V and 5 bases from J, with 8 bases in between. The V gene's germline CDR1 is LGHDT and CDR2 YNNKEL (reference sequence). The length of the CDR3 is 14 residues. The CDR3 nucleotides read TGTGCCAGCAGCCAAGATAACAAATATCAGCCCCAGCATTTT. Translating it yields CASSQDNKYQPQHF.

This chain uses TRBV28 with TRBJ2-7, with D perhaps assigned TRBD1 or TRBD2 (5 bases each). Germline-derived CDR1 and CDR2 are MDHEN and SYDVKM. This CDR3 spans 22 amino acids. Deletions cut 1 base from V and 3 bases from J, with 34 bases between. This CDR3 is CASSLYVSYRSGSGTRGYEQYF. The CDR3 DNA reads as TGTGCCAGCAGTTTATATGTCTCGTACCGAAGTGGGTCCGGTACGAGGGGCTACGAGCAGTACTTC.

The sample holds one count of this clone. CDR3 bases: TGCGCCAGCAGTGAGTCGAGGGGGAGGGGTCGCACCGGGGAGCTGTTTTTT. It encodes CASSESRGRGRTGELFF. This sequence joins TRBV10-1 and TRBJ2-2, with D perhaps TRBD2 (7 bases). This CDR3 has 17 amino acids. The V and J ends lost 0 bases and 4 bases respectively, with 15 bases between them. Germline V gene sequence: CDR1 WNHNN, CDR2 SYGVQD (reference sequence).

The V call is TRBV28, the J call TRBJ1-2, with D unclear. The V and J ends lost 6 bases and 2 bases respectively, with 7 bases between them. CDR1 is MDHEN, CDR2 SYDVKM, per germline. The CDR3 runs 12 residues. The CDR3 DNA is TGTGCCAGCAGGGCCGGGAACTATGGCTACACCTTC. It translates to CASRAGNYGYTF.

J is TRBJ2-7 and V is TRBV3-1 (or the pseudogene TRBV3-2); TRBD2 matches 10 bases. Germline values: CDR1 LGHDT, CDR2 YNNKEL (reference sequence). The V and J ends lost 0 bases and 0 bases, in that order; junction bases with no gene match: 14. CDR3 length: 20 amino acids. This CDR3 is CASSQEGGLALSNVSYEQYF. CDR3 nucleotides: TGTGCCAGCAGCCAAGAAGGGGGACTAGCGCTGAGTAACGTCTCCTACGAGCAGTACTTC.

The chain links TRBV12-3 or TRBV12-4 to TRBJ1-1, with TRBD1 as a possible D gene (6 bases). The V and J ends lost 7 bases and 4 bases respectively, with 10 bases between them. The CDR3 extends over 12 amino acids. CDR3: CASTQGLTEAFF. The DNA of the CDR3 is TGTGCCAGCACCCAGGGGCTCACTGAAGCTTTCTTT.

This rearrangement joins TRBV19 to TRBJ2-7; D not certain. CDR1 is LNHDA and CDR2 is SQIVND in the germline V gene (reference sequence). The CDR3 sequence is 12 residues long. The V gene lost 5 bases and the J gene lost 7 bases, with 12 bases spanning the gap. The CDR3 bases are TGTGCCAGTAGTTCTCGGGTCGGGGAGCAGTACTTC. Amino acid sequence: CASSSRVGEQYF.

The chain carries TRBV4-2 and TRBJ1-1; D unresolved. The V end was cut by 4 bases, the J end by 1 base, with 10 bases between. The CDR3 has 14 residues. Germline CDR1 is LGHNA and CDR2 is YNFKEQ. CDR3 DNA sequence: TGTGCCAGCAGCCCCGCCTACTCGAACACTGAAGCTTTCTTT. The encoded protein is CASSPAYSNTEAFF.

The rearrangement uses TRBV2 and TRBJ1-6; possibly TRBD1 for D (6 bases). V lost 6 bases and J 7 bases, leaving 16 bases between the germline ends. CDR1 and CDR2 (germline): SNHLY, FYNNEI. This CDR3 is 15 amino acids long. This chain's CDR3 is CASRSDRSLNSPLHF. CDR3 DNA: TGTGCCAGCAGGTCTGACAGGTCCTTAAATTCACCCCTCCACTTT. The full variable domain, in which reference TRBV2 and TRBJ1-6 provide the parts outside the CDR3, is EPEVTQTPSHQVTQMGQEVILRCVPISNHLYFYWYRQILGQKVEFLVSFYNNEISEKSEIFDDQFSVERPDGSNFTLKIRSTKLEDSAMYFCASRSDRSLNSPLHFGNGTRLTVT.